This record looks at one T cell receptor (beta chain) sequence and its context. Its specificity is unknown. V trimming: 2 bases; J trimming: 7 bases; junction bases outside the gene matches: 10. This CDR3 contains 16 residues. From germline, CDR1 is SGHTA and CDR2 FQGTGA. Individual cDNA molecules were tagged with unique molecular identifiers, the study reported. TCRdb re-analysed the 5' RACE reads in MiXCR, keeping a single row per CDR3 protein. The profile covers roughly 50,000 distinct CDR3 sequences, with 8% appearing a single time and roughly a tenth taken by the ten largest. This record comes from a study of early T cells in non-severe SARS-CoV-2 infection. On the study more broadly: Unsorted whole blood bulk RNA was sequenced, with unpaired chains. Study results and limitations: VDJdb matches were skewed toward anti-spike CD8 T cell responses.

The TCR originated in an adult who was a healthcare worker with PCR-confirmed SARS-CoV-2 infection or an uninfected control (not recorded which). Sequencing was carried out using whole blood. The chain couples TRBV7-3 to TRBJ2-3; 9 nucleotides align to TRBD2. The CDR3 nucleotides are TGTGCCAGCAGCTTAGCGGGAGGGCCTGGACCAAATACGCAGTATTTT. It translates to CASSLAGGPGPNTQYF.